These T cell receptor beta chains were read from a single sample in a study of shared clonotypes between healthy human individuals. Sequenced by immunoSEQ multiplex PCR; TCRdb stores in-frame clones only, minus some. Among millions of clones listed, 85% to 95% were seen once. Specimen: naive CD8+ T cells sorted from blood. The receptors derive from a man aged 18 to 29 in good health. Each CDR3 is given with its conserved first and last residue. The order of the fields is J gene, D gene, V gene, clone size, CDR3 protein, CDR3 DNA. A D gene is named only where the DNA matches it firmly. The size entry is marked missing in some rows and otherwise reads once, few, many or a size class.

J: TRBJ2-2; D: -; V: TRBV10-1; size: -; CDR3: CASRGGTGELFF; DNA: TGCGCCAGCAGGGGGGGCACCGGGGAGCTGTTTTTT
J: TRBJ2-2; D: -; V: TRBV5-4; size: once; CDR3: CASSFGGPGELFF; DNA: TGTGCCAGCAGCTTCGGGGGCCCCGGGGAGCTGTTTTTT
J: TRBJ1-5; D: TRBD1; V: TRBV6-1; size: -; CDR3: CASSARGQGWDQPQHF; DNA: TGTGCCAGCAGTGCCCGAGGACAGGGTTGGGATCAGCCCCAGCATTTT
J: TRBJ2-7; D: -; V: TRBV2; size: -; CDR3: CAQDSSEEGYEQYF; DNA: TGTGCCCAGGACAGCAGTGAGGAGGGCTACGAGCAGTACTTC
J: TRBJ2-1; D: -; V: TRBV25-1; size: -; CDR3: CASSVGLDSYNEQFF; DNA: TGTGCCAGCAGTGTCGGGCTAGACTCCTACAATGAGCAGTTCTTC
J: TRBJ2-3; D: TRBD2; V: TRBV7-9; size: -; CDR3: CASRFLAGGRDTQYF; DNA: TGTGCCAGCAGGTTCCTAGCGGGGGGGCGCGATACGCAGTATTTT
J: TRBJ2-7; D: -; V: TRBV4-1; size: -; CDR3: CASSQGGVGEQYF; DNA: TGCGCCAGCAGCCAAGGGGGAGTGGGCGAGCAGTACTTC
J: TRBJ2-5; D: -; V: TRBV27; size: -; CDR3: CASSFGTTHQETQYF; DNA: TGTGCCAGCAGTTTCGGAACCACACACCAAGAGACCCAGTACTTC
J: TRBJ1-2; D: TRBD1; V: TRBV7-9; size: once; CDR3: CASSSRTGEKLYGYTF; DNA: TGTGCCAGCAGCTCGAGGACAGGGGAAAAACTATATGGCTACACCTTC
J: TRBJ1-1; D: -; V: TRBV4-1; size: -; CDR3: CASSQDTATEAFF; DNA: TGCGCCAGCAGCCAAGATACAGCTACTGAAGCTTTCTTT
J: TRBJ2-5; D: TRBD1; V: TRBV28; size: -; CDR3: CASSSRSATGDVQETQYF; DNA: TGTGCCAGTAGTTCCCGTTCGGCGACAGGGGACGTACAAGAGACCCAGTACTTC
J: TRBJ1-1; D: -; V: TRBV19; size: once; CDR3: CASSKWTLTVNTEAFF; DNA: TGTGCCAGTAGTAAATGGACATTAACGGTGAACACTGAAGCTTTCTTT
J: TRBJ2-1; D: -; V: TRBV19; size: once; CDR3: CASSSIPADEQFF; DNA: TGTGCCAGTAGTTCCATACCAGCGGATGAGCAGTTCTTC
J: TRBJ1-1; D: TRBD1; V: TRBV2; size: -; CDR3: CASSDQTGAVNTEAFF; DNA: TGTGCCAGCAGTGATCAGACAGGGGCGGTGAACACTGAAGCTTTCTTT
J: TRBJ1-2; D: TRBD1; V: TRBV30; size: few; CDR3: CAIQQGTNYGYTF; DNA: TGTGCCATACAACAGGGGACTAACTATGGCTACACCTTC
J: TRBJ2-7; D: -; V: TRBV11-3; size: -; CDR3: CASSFHSGYEQYF; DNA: TGTGCCAGCAGCTTCCATAGCGGCTACGAGCAGTACTTC
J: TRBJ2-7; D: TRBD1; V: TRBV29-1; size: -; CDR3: CSVEIRGNPYEQYF; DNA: TGCAGCGTTGAAATCAGGGGGAATCCCTACGAGCAGTACTTC
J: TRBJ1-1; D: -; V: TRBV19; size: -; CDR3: CASSIGENTEAFF; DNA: TGTGCCAGTAGTATCGGGGAAAACACTGAAGCTTTCTTT
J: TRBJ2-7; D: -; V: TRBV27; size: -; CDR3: CASRLTGSIREQYF; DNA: TGTGCCAGCCGCCTGACAGGCTCAATACGGGAGCAGTACTTC
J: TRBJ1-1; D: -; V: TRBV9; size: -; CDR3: CASSPSSSPGAGNTEAFF; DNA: TGTGCCAGCAGCCCATCCTCCTCGCCAGGGGCGGGGAACACTGAAGCTTTCTTT